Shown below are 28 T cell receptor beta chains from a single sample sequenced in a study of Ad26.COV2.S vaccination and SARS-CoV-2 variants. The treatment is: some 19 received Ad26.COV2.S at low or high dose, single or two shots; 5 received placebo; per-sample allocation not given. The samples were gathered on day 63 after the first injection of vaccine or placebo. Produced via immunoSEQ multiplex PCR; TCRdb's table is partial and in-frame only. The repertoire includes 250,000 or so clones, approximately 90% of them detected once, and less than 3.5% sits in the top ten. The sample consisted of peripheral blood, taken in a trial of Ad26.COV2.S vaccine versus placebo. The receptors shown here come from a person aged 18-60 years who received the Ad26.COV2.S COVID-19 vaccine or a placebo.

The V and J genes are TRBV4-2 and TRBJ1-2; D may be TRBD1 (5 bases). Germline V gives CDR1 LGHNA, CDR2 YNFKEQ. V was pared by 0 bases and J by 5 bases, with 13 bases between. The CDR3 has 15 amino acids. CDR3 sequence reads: CASSQEIGDDYGYTF. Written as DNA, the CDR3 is TGTGCCAGCAGCCAAGAAATAGGGGACGATTATGGCTACACCTTC.

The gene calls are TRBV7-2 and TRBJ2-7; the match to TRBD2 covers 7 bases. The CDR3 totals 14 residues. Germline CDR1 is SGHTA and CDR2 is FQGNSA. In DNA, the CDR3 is TGTGCCAGCAGCGTAGCATTGGGGGGGTGGGAGCAGTACGTC. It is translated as CASSVALGGWEQYV.

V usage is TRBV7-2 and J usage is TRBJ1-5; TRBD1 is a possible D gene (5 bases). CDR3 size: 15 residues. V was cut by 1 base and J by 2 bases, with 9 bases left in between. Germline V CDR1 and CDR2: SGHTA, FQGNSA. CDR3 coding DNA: TGTGCCAGCAGCTTAGGCGTAGGGGGCAATCAGCCCCAGCATTTT. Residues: CASSLGVGGNQPQHF.

The CDR3 is CAWSVGVNTEAFF. CDR3 nucleotide sequence: TGTGCCTGGAGTGTAGGGGTGAACACTGAAGCTTTCTTT. The chain is built from TRBV30 and TRBJ1-1; D may be TRBD1 (5 bases). The CDR3 extends over 13 amino acids. V lost 0 bases and J 0 bases, leaving 5 bases between the germline ends. Germline V CDR1 and CDR2: GTSNPN, SVGIG (reference sequence). The full variable domain, rest sourced from reference TRBV30 and TRBJ1-1, is SQTIHQWPATLVQPVGSPLSLECTVEGTSNPNLYWYRQAAGRGLQLLFYSVGIGQISSEVPQNLSASRPQDRQFILSSKKLLLSDSGFYLCAWSVGVNTEAFFGQGTRLTVV.

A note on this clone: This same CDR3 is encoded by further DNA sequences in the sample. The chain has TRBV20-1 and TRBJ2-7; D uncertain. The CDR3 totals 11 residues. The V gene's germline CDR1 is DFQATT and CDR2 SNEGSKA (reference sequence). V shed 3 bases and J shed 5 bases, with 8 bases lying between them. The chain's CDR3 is CSASSGHEQYV. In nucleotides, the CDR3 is TGCAGTGCTAGTTCAGGCCACGAGCAGTACGTC.

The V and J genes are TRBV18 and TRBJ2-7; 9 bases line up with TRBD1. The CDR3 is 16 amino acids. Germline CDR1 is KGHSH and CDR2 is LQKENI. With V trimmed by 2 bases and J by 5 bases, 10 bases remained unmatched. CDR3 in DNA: TGTGCCAGCTCACCAAGGGAACAGGGGGCGGTGGACGAGCAGTACGTC. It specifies CASSPREQGAVDEQYV.

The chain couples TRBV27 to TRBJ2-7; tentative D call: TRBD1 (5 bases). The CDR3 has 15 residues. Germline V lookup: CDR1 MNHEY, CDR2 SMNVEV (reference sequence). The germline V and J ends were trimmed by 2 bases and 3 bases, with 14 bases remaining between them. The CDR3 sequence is CASSLPTGYLYEQYF. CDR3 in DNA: TGTGCCAGCAGTTTACCCACAGGATACCTCTACGAGCAGTACTTC.

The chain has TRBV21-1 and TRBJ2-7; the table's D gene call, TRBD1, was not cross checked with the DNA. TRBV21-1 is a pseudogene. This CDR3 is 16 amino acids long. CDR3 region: CASSKVRGTGAYEQYV. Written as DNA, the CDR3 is TGTGCCAGCAGCAAAGTTCGGGGGACAGGGGCCTACGAGCAGTACGTC.

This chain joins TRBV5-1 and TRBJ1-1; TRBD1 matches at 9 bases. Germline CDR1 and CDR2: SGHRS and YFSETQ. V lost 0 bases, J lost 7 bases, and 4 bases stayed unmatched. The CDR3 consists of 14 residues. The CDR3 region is CASSLGTGANEAFF. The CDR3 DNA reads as TGCGCCAGCAGCTTGGGGACAGGGGCGAATGAAGCTTTCTTT.

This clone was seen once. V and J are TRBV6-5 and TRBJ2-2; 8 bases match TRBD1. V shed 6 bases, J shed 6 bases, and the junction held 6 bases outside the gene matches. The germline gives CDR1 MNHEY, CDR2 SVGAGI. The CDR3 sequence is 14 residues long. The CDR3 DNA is TGTGCCAGCAGGGAGGGACAGGAGGCCGGGGAGCTGTTTTTT. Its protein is CASREGQEAGELFF.

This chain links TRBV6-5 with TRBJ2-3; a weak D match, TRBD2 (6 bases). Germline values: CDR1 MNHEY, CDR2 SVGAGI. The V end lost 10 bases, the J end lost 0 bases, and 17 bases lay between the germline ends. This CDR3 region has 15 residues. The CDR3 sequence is CATKWRATSTDTQYF. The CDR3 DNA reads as TGTGCCACCAAGTGGAGGGCCACTAGCACAGATACGCAGTATTTT.

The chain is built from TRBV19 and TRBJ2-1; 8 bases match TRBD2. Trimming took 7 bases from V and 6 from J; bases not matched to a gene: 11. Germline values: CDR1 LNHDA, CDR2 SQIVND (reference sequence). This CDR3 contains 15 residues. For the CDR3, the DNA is TGTGCCAGTACCTCAAAAGGGAGCGGGAGCAATGAGCAGTTCTTC. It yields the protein CASTSKGSGSNEQFF.

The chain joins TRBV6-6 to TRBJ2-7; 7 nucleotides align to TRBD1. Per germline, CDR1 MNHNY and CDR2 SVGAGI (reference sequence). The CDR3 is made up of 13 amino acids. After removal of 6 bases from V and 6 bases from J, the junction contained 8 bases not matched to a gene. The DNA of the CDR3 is TGTGCCAGCAGCCAGACAGGGCTTGGCGAGCAGTACTTC. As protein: CASSQTGLGEQYF.

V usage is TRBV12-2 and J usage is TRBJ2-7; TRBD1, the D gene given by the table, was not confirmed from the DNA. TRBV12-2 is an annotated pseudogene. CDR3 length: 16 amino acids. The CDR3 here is CASRLGEQAGTYEQYV. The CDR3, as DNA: TGTGCAAGTCGCTTAGGGGAACAGGCAGGGACCTACGAGCAGTACGTC.

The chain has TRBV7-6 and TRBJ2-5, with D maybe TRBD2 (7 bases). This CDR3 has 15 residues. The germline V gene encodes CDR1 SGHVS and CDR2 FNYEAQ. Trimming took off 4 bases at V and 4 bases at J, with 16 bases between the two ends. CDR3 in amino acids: CASSSAGARTETQYF. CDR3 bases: TGTGCCAGCAGCTCTGCGGGGGCCAGGACAGAGACCCAGTACTTC.

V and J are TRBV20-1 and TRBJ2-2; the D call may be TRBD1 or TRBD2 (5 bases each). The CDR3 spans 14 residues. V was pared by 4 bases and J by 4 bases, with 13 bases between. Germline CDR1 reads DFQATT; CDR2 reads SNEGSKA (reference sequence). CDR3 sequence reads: CSANDRGRTGELFF. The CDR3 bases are TGCAGTGCTAATGATCGGGGCCGCACCGGGGAGCTGTTTTTT.

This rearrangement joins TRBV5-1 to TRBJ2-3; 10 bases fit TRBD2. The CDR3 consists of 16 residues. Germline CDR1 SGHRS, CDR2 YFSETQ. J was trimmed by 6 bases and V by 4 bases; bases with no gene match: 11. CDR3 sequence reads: CASSPRGAGGADTQYF. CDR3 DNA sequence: TGCGCCAGCAGCCCGAGGGGAGCGGGAGGGGCGGATACGCAGTATTTT. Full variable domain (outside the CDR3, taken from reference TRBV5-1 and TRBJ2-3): KAGVTQTPRYLIKTRGQQVTLSCSPISGHRSVSWYQQTPGQGLQFLFEYFSETQRNKGNFPGRFSGRQFSNSRSEMNVSTLELGDSALYLCASSPRGAGGADTQYFGPGTRLTVL.

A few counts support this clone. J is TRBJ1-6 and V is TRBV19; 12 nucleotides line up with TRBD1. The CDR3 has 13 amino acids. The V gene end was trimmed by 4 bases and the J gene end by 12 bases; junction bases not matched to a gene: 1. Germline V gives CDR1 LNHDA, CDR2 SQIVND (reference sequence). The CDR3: CASSRDRGLPLHF. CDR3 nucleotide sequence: TGTGCCAGTAGTAGGGACAGGGGGCTACCCCTCCACTTT.

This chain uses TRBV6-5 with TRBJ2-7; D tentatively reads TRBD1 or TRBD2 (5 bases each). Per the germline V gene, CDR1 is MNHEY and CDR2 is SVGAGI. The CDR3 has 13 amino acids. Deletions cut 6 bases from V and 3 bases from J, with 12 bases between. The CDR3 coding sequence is TGTGCCAGCAGCAAATGGGACGGCTACGAGCAGTACTTC. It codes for CASSKWDGYEQYF.

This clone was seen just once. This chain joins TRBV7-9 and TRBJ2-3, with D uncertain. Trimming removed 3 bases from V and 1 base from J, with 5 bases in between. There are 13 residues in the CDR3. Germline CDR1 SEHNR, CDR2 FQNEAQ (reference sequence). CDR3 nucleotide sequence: TGTGCCAGCAGCTTTGGGGGCACAGATACGCAGTATTTT. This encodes CASSFGGTDTQYF.

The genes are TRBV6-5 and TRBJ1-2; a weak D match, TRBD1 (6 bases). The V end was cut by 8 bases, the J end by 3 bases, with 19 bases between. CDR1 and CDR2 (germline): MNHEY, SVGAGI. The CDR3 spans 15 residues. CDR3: CASGVRGGADYGYTF. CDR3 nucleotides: TGTGCCAGCGGGGTTAGGGGGGGCGCTGACTATGGCTACACCTTC.

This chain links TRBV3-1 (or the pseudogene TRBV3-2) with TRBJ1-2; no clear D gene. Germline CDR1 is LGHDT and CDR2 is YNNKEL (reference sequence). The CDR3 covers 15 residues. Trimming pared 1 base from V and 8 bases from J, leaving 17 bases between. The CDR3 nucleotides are TGTGCCAGCAGCCAAGTAAGAAAAAAAGTGGAAGGCTACACCTTC. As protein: CASSQVRKKVEGYTF.

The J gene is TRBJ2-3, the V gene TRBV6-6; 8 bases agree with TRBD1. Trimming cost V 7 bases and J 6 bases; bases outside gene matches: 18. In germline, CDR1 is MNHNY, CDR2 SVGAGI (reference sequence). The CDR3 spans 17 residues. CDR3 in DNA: TGTGCCAGCAATCCATCTCAGGGGGCAAGACGTAGCGATACGCAGTATTTT. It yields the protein CASNPSQGARRSDTQYF.

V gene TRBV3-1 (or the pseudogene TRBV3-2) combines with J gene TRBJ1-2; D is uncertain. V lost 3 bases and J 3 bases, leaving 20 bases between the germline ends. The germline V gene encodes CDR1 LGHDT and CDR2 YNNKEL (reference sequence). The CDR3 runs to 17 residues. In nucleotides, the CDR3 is TGTGCCAGCAGCCACCTCTTAGAAAGGAGGACCGACTATGGCTACACCTTC. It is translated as CASSHLLERRTDYGYTF.

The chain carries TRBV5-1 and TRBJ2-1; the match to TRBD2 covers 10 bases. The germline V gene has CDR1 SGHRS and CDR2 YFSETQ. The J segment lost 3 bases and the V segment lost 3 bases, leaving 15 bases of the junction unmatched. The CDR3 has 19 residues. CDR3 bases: TGCGCCAGCAGCTCTGGGTGGGCTAGCGGGGGCCTTTACTACAATGAGCAGTTCTTC. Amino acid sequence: CASSSGWASGGLYYNEQFF.

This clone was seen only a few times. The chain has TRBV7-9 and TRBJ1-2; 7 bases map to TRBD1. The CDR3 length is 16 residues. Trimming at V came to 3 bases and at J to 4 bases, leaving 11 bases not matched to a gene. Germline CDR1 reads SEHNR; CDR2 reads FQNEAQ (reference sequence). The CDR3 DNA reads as TGTGCCAGCAGCTTGTCAGGGGGAAATTGGGGCTATGGCTACACCTTC. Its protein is CASSLSGGNWGYGYTF.

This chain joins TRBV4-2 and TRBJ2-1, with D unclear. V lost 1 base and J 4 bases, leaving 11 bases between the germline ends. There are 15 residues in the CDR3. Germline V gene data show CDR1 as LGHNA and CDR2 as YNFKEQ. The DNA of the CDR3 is TGTGCCAGCAGCCAAGGGGGTGGCCCGTACAATGAGCAGTTCTTC. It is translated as CASSQGGGPYNEQFF.

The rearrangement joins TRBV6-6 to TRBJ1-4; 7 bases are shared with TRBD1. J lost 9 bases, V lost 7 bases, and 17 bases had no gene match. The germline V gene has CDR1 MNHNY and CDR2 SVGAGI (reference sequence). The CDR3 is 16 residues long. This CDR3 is CASTPRTQGPNKKLFF. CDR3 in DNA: TGTGCCAGCACCCCACGTACACAGGGGCCAAATAAAAAACTGTTTTTT.